These T cell receptor beta chains were read from a single sample in a study of Graves' ophthalmopathy and Graves' hyperthyroidism. MiXCR was run by TCRdb on the multiplex PCR reads, yielding one entry per CDR3 protein. The sample lists 350,000 to 450,000 distinct CDR3 sequences; about 21% were seen once. The material sequenced was peripheral blood. The receptor set was obtained from a woman younger than 35 with stable Graves' hyperthyroidism. The CDR3 runs from the conserved cysteine through the conserved F or W. D genes are given only for firm matches. Size values are once, few and many counts, or a class for expanded clones, and some rows have none.

>TRBJ2-2|NA|TRBV20-1|NA
CSASVRRGVGAGELFF
TGCAGTGCTAGTGTCCGTCGAGGGGTTGGGGCCGGGGAGCTGTTTTTT
>TRBJ1-5|TRBD1|TRBV14|few
CASSQVSGGGVSFYRDQPQHF
TGTGCCAGCAGCCAAGTATCTGGAGGGGGCGTAAGCTTCTATAGGGATCAGCCCCAGCATTTT
>TRBJ2-2|NA|TRBV5-1|many
CASSLTGNTGELFF
TGTGCCAGCAGCTTAACGGGGAACACCGGGGAGCTGTTTTTT
>TRBJ2-5|TRBD2|TRBV29-1|many
CSVGNLAGEETQYF
TGCAGCGTCGGAAACCTAGCGGGAGAAGAGACCCAGTACTTC
>TRBJ2-6|NA|TRBV12-3/TRBV12-4|NA
CASSLGTGLLGANVLTF
TGTGCCAGCAGTTTAGGGACCGGTTTGTTAGGGGCCAACGTCCTGACTTTC
>TRBJ1-1|NA|TRBV6-1|many
CAVGTSAVTEAFF
TGTGCCGTGGGAACGTCGGCGGTAACTGAAGCTTTCTTT
>TRBJ1-1|NA|TRBV20-1|NA
CSASARNTEAFF
TGCAGTGCTAGTGCTCGGAACACTGAAGCTTTCTTT
>TRBJ2-7|TRBD2|TRBV5-1|many
CASSSSGRRHEQYF
TGCGCCAGCAGCTCTAGCGGGAGGCGCCACGAGCAGTACTTC
>TRBJ2-5|TRBD1|TRBV5-1|many
CASSSGTEETQYF
TGTGCCAGCAGTTCCGGGACAGAGGAGACCCAGTACTTC
>TRBJ1-2|TRBD1|TRBV12-3/TRBV12-4|many
CASSAGQTYGYTF
TGTGCCAGCAGTGCGGGACAGACCTATGGCTACACCTTC
>TRBJ2-4|NA|TRBV12-3/TRBV12-4|many
CASRGVRAKNIKYF
TGTGCCAGCAGGGGGGTGAGAGCCAAAAACATTAAGTACTTC
>TRBJ1-1|NA|TRBV2|many
CASSPNTEAFF
TGTGCCAGCAGCCCGAACACTGAAGCTTTCTTT
>TRBJ2-5|NA|TRBV12-3/TRBV12-4|NA
CASASYQETQYF
TGTGCCAGCGCCTCATACCAAGAGACCCAGTACTTC
>TRBJ1-2|NA|TRBV11-2|many
CATDAYEKDGYTF
TGTGCCACCGATGCTTATGAAAAGGATGGCTACACCTTC
>TRBJ1-1|TRBD1|TRBV2|many
CASRGTGRESEAFF
TGTGCCAGCAGAGGGACAGGCAGGGAGTCTGAAGCTTTCTTT
>TRBJ2-7|TRBD2|TRBV7-8|many
CASSFELAGSEQYF
TGTGCCAGCAGCTTCGAACTAGCGGGATCCGAGCAGTACTTC
>TRBJ2-5|TRBD2|TRBV10-3|many
CAISEGLAGIKETQYF
TGTGCCATCAGTGAAGGACTAGCGGGAATTAAAGAGACCCAGTACTTC
>TRBJ2-4|NA|TRBV7-2|NA
CASSQPTGNGNIQYF
TGTGCCAGCAGCCAACCAACAGGGAACGGAAACATTCAGTACTTC
>TRBJ1-5|NA|TRBV2|few
CASSAAPNQPQHF
TGTGCCAGCAGTGCGGCCCCCAATCAGCCCCAGCATTTT
>TRBJ1-1|NA|TRBV5-1|many
CASRGQLNTEAFF
TGCGCCAGCCGTGGACAGCTGAACACTGAAGCTTTCTTT
>TRBJ2-5|TRBD1|TRBV19|many
CASSRLGGTGSTETQYF
TGTGCCAGTAGCCGATTGGGGGGGACAGGGAGCACGGAGACCCAGTACTTC
>TRBJ2-2|NA|TRBV2|many
CASSEVTGELFF
TGTGCCAGCAGTGAAGTTACCGGGGAGCTGTTTTTT
>TRBJ2-5|TRBD2|TRBV20-1|many
CSAEGGLIAGRYQETQYF
TGCAGTGCTGAGGGGGGGCTGATAGCGGGAAGGTACCAAGAGACCCAGTACTTC
>TRBJ1-6|TRBD1|TRBV30|NA
CSSTGVSPLHF
TGTTCCTCGACAGGGGTTTCACCCCTCCACTTT
>TRBJ2-5|TRBD2|TRBV12-3/TRBV12-4|many
CASSPHLAGGLETQYF
TGTGCCAGCAGTCCTCATCTAGCGGGAGGGTTGGAGACCCAGTACTTC
>TRBJ1-5|TRBD1|TRBV29-1|many
CSVATGDFGQPQHF
TGCAGCGTTGCCACAGGGGACTTCGGTCAGCCCCAGCATTTT